This T cell receptor (beta chain) emerged from a study of cytomegalovirus exposure and HLA in healthy donors. Study conclusions and caveats: The HLA-A and HLA-B alleles of most subjects were reportedly predicted accurately from TCR beta sequences. A later analysis reportedly found fewer N-insertions in an Asian-associated ancestry cluster than the roughly 670-donor mean. The study labeled under 200 TCR beta chains cytomegalovirus-associated.

Germline CDR1 reads SGHDT; CDR2 reads YYEEEE. This CDR3 has 18 amino acids. Trimming took 4 bases from V and 4 from J; bases not matched to a gene: 12. With respect to this clone: What it recognizes is unknown.

Healthy bone marrow donors formed the donor group. PCR amplification relied on 60 Vbeta primers (plus 13 Jbeta primers). Profiling relied on immunoSEQ multiplex PCR, and the TCRdb table lists in-frame clones only, not all of them. The sample carries 150,000 to 200,000 clones, 77% recorded once. V usage is TRBV5-6 and J usage is TRBJ1-6; the match to TRBD1 covers 9 bases. The clonotype originates from a woman in her thirties or forties in good health and CMV-seropositive. The sequenced sample was PBMCs. Here the CDR3 DNA reads TGTGCCAGCAGCCTGGGCGCCGCCGGGACAGGGTATAATTCACCCCTCCACTTT. Translation gives CASSLGAAGTGYNSPLHF. Looking up the rest from reference TRBV5-6 and TRBJ1-6 gives the full variable domain: DAGVTQSPTHLIKTRGQQVTLRCSPKSGHDTVSWYQQALGQGPQFIFQYYEEEERQRGNFPDRFSGHQFPNYSSELNVNALLLGDSALYLCASSLGAAGTGYNSPLHFGNGTRLTVT.